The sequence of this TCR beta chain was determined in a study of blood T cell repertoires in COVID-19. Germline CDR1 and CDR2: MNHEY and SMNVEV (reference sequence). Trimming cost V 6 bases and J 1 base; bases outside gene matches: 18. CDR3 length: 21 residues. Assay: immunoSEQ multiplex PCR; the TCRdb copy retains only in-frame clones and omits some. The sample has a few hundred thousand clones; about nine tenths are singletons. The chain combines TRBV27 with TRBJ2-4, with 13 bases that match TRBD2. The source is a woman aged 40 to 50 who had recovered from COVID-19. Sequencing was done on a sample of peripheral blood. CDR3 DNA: TGTGCCAGCAGCCGAGGGGCGGGGACTAGCGGGATGATTGGTGCCAAAAACATTCAGTACTTC. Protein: CASSRGAGTSGMIGAKNIQYF.